The 30 T cell receptor beta chains below were found in one sample sequenced in a study of post-analysis software for immune sequencing data. Findings of the study overall: Included in a set of about 5 TRBV segments more frequent in patients than controls were TRBV5-6, TRBV5-1 and TRBV20-1.

Unique molecular identifiers were carried by the TCR beta cDNA libraries. TCRdb reprocessed the PCR reads with MiXCR, giving one entry per CDR3 protein. The sample has hundreds of thousands of distinct CDR3 sequences; approximately 59% are singletons. No antigen has been assigned to these receptors. Sequenced: blood. The origin of the receptors is a girl aged 2-15 years with multiple sclerosis.

This chain connects TRBV7-3 to TRBJ2-1, with 8 bases that match TRBD1. The junction had 16 bases not matched to a gene; V was cut back by 4 bases and J by 2 bases. This CDR3 region has 19 residues. Germline values: CDR1 SGHTA, CDR2 FQGTGA. CDR3 in DNA: TGTGCCAGCAGCTCGATCGTACAAAAGGACAGGGCAACCTACAATGAGCAGTTCTTC. This encodes CASSSIVQKDRATYNEQFF.

There are a few counts of this clonotype. CDR3 in DNA: TGCAGCGTCCGGTCCCGGCTGAGCTCCTACAATGAGCAGTTCTTC. It yields the protein CSVRSRLSSYNEQFF. The rearrangement links TRBV29-1 to TRBJ2-1, with D uncertain. Germline CDR1 SQVTM, CDR2 ANQGSEA. Trimming removed 6 bases from V and 0 bases from J, with 15 bases in between. The CDR3 has 15 residues.

This chain connects TRBV10-2 to TRBJ2-7; no clear D gene. Per the germline V gene, CDR1 is WSHSY and CDR2 is SAAADI. The CDR3 contains 17 residues. Trimming stripped 3 bases from V and 1 base from J, with 19 bases between. The CDR3 here is CASSDPTFRVQSYEQYF. CDR3 in DNA: TGCGCCAGCAGTGACCCGACGTTCCGGGTCCAATCCTACGAGCAGTACTTC.

This clonotype was detected only once. The chain links TRBV11-3 to TRBJ2-2; D perhaps matches TRBD1 (5 bases). This CDR3 region has 16 residues. Germline lookup yields CDR1 SGHNT and CDR2 YENEEA. Trimming removed 3 bases from V and 0 bases from J, with 11 bases in between. CDR3 sequence (DNA): TGTGCCAGCAGCTTCGTTAGGGGATCGAACACCGGGGAGCTGTTTTTT. Residues: CASSFVRGSNTGELFF.

The DNA for the CDR3 is TGCGCCAGCAGCCAAGTAACAGGGTACTATGGCTACACCTTC. As protein: CASSQVTGYYGYTF. V is TRBV4-3 and J is TRBJ1-2, with D possibly matching TRBD1 (6 bases). The CDR3 is 14 amino acids. The germline V gene has CDR1 LGHNA and CDR2 YSLEER. The ends were cut back, 1 base at V and 3 bases at J, with 9 bases in the middle.

The chain is built from TRBV4-3 and TRBJ2-1; 15 bases line up with TRBD2. The CDR3 spans 17 residues. Germline values: CDR1 LGHNA, CDR2 YSLEER. V lost 3 bases to trimming and J lost 7 bases; unmatched junction nucleotides: 7. CDR3 nucleotides: TGCGCCAGCAGCCAGGGACTAGCGGGGGGTTATCGTAATGAGCAGTTCTTC. Translation gives CASSQGLAGGYRNEQFF.

The table lists this clonotype with a few counts. The chain links TRBV6-5 to TRBJ2-1; the match to TRBD1 covers 8 bases. The CDR3 extends over 16 amino acids. With 7 bases clipped from V and 4 bases from J, the junction kept 12 bases outside the gene matches. Germline CDR1 MNHEY, CDR2 SVGAGI. In DNA form, the CDR3 reads TGTGCCAGCACCACGACGACAGGACAGGGATACAATGAGCAGTTCTTC. It specifies CASTTTTGQGYNEQFF.

V usage is TRBV7-9 and J usage is TRBJ1-1, with unresolved D. Trimming removed 1 base from V and 4 bases from J, with 19 bases in between. The CDR3 runs 17 residues. The germline CDR1 and CDR2 sequences are SEHNR and FQNEAQ (reference sequence). DNA for the CDR3: TGTGCCAGCAGCTTAGTTGCGGGAGGCCCAGAGGGCACTGAAGCTTTCTTT. It is translated as CASSLVAGGPEGTEAFF.

The chain recombines TRBV4-1 with TRBJ2-1, with D perhaps matching TRBD2 (6 bases). Trimming took off 1 base at V and 4 bases at J, with 14 bases between the two ends. The CDR3 spans 16 residues. CDR1 MGHRA and CDR2 YSYEKL come from the germline V gene. In DNA form, the CDR3 reads TGCGCCAGCAGCCAAGGCTCTAGCGCTCTTTACAATGAGCAGTTCTTC. Translated, it gives CASSQGSSALYNEQFF.

About this clonotype itself: At one end the junction does not follow the germline gene, possibly because of a read error. The rearrangement joins TRBV20-1 to TRBJ2-3; 13 bases line up with TRBD2. CDR1 and CDR2 from the germline V gene are DFQATT and SNEGSKA (reference sequence). This CDR3 spans 15 amino acids. The CDR3 nucleotides are TGCAATGCTAGACCTACTAGCGGGAGGGTGGATACGCAGTATTTT. Translating gives CNARPTSGRVDTQYF.

This chain links TRBV5-1 with TRBJ2-5; D is unresolved. V lost 6 bases and J lost 5, with 17 bases in between. The CDR3 contains 14 residues. CDR1 and CDR2 (germline): SGHRS, YFSETQ. The CDR3 DNA follows: TGCGCCAGCATCGGTCTGCACCAAGGGGAGACCCAGTACTTC. Translating it yields CASIGLHQGETQYF.

V and J are TRBV5-8 and TRBJ2-2; D unclear. Trimming cost V 0 bases and J 7 bases, with 7 bases left between them. CDR1 and CDR2 (germline): SGHTS, YDEGEE. CDR3 size: 13 residues. The CDR3 DNA reads as TGTGCCAGCAGCTTGGTCCGCAGCGGGGAGCTGTTTTTT. It encodes CASSLVRSGELFF.

This chain connects TRBV5-4 to TRBJ2-7; D may match TRBD1 or TRBD2 (5 bases each). The CDR3 consists of 16 residues. Trimming removed 1 base from V and 5 bases from J, with 19 bases in between. Germline V gene sequence: CDR1 SGHNT, CDR2 YYREEE (reference sequence). The CDR3: CASSLWGKPQGDEQYF. In DNA form, the CDR3 reads TGTGCCAGCAGCTTGTGGGGGAAGCCGCAAGGGGACGAGCAGTACTTC.

The chain recombines TRBV6-6 with TRBJ2-1; TRBD1 aligns across 7 bases. Germline CDR1 and CDR2: MNHNY and SVGAGI (reference sequence). The CDR3 length is 15 residues. V lost 7 bases and J lost 2; bases outside the gene matches: 8. The CDR3 loop is CASNTGEEAYNEQFF. The DNA of the CDR3 is TGTGCCAGCAACACAGGGGAAGAGGCCTACAATGAGCAGTTCTTC.

The table lists this clonotype with a few counts. The V call is TRBV13, the J call TRBJ2-7; TRBD2 aligns across 7 bases. In germline, CDR1 is PRHDT, CDR2 FYEKMQ (reference sequence). V gave up 5 bases and J gave up 0 bases; unmatched junction bases: 4. This CDR3 comprises 14 residues. The CDR3 loop reads CASSIRDYSYEQYF. The CDR3 DNA sequence: TGTGCCAGCAGCATCCGGGACTACTCCTACGAGCAGTACTTC. Full variable domain (outside the CDR3, taken from reference TRBV13 and TRBJ2-7): AAGVIQSPRHLIKEKRETATLKCYPIPRHDTVYWYQQGPGQDPQFLISFYEKMQSDKGSIPDRFSAQQFSDYHSELNMSSLELGDSALYFCASSIRDYSYEQYFGPGTRLTVT.

The DNA of the CDR3 is TGTGCCAGCAGCGTAGGGACAGAAGCAGAGACCCAGTACTTC. Translated, it gives CASSVGTEAETQYF. This chain joins TRBV9 and TRBJ2-5; tentative D call: TRBD1 (6 bases). V lost 0 bases and J 4 bases, leaving 10 bases between the germline ends. Looked up from germline, CDR1 is SGDLS and CDR2 is YYNGEE. The CDR3 is made up of 14 amino acids.

The chain has TRBV7-2 and TRBJ2-4; D perhaps matches TRBD2 (6 bases). The better agreement between TRBJ2-5 and the DNA end casts doubt on the J call. The germline gives CDR1 SGHTA, CDR2 FQGNSA. The length of the CDR3 is 15 residues. The CDR3 DNA reads TGTGCCAGCAGCTTATCGCCGGGCGGGGCAGAGACCCAGTACTTC. It is translated as CASSLSPGGAETQYF.

This chain links TRBV29-1 with TRBJ1-2; TRBD1 agrees at 10 bases. This CDR3 has 13 amino acids. Germline loops: CDR1 SQVTM, CDR2 ANQGSEA. Germline trimming cut 7 bases from V and 2 bases from J; bases unmatched to any gene: 4. The CDR3 spells CSAPDRGNYGYTF. In DNA form, the CDR3 reads TGCAGCGCTCCGGACAGGGGGAACTATGGCTACACCTTC.

The V call is TRBV12-3 or TRBV12-4, the J call TRBJ2-4; unclear D gene. V was shortened by 4 bases and J by 7 bases, with 8 bases between the two germline ends. This CDR3 region has 12 residues. In DNA form, the CDR3 reads TGTGCCAGCAGTTCCTGGGGTAACATTCAGTACTTC. Protein sequence: CASSSWGNIQYF.

The chain is built from TRBV7-9 and TRBJ2-1, with D tentatively TRBD2 (6 bases). The CDR3 covers 16 residues. CDR1 and CDR2 (germline): SEHNR, FQNEAQ (reference sequence). V was shortened by 1 base and J by 5 bases, with 15 bases between the two germline ends. CDR3 loop: CASSLGGLGWDNEQFF. In nucleotides, the CDR3 is TGTGCCAGCAGCTTAGGGGGACTGGGTTGGGACAATGAGCAGTTCTTC. The full variable domain, with the rest looked up from reference TRBV7-9 and TRBJ2-1, is DTGVSQNPRHKITKRGQNVTFRCDPISEHNRLYWYRQTLGQGPEFLTYFQNEAQLEKSRLLSDRFSAERPKGSFSTLEIQRTEQGDSAMYLCASSLGGLGWDNEQFFGPGTRLTVL.

The chain combines TRBV29-1 with TRBJ2-7; no clear D gene. Trimming shortened V by 2 bases and J by 6 bases, and 5 bases separated the two germline ends. CDR1 and CDR2 (germline): SQVTM, ANQGSEA. This CDR3 region has 10 residues. In DNA form, the CDR3 reads TGCAGCGTTGAAAGTGGCGAGCAGTACTTC. Residues: CSVESGEQYF.

V usage is TRBV29-1 and J usage is TRBJ2-3; D is perhaps TRBD2 (5 bases). V was cut by 2 bases and J by 1 base, with 7 bases left in between. The length of the CDR3 is 13 residues. Germline V gene data show CDR1 as SQVTM and CDR2 as ANQGSEA. CDR3 DNA sequence: TGCAGCGTTGAACACGGGGGCACAGATACGCAGTATTTT. Its protein product is CSVEHGGTDTQYF.

The chain has TRBV11-2 and TRBJ2-5; 9 nucleotides line up with TRBD2. This CDR3 contains 15 residues. Trimming took 4 bases from V and 5 from J; bases not matched to a gene: 8. The V gene's germline CDR1 is SGHAT and CDR2 FQNNGV. The CDR3: CASSSLAGRGETQYF. The CDR3 bases are TGTGCCAGCAGCTCCCTAGCGGGGAGGGGGGAGACCCAGTACTTC.

Written as DNA, the CDR3 is TGCGCCAGCAGCTTTCGGGGCGGGGACGAGCAGTACTTC. It encodes CASSFRGGDEQYF. The gene calls are TRBV5-1 and TRBJ2-7, with D possibly being TRBD2 (6 bases). The CDR3 extends over 13 amino acids. Between the trimmed V and J ends, which lost 2 bases and 5 bases, there was a span of 11 bases. The germline CDR1 and CDR2 sequences are SGHRS and YFSETQ.

V usage is TRBV3-1 and J usage is TRBJ1-2; 7 bases are a match to TRBD1. The trim removed 0 bases at V and 8 bases at J, leaving 6 bases unmatched. The CDR3 extends over 14 amino acids. Germline V gene lookup returns CDR1 LGHDT and CDR2 YNNKEL (reference sequence). In DNA, the CDR3 is TGTGCCAGCAGCCAAGATCGGGGGACAGACGGCTACACCTTC. Its protein product is CASSQDRGTDGYTF.

The V call is TRBV4-1, the J call TRBJ2-5, with 14 bases identical to TRBD2. Germline loops: CDR1 MGHRA, CDR2 YSYEKL. The CDR3 sequence is 18 residues long. V lost 3 bases and J lost 5; bases outside the gene matches: 11. The CDR3 region is CASSHLGTSGRLGETQYF. The DNA of the CDR3 is TGCGCCAGCAGCCATCTCGGGACTAGCGGGAGATTAGGGGAGACCCAGTACTTC.

The chain carries TRBV5-1 and TRBJ2-5; D is unresolved. The V gene's germline CDR1 is SGHRS and CDR2 YFSETQ. V lost 0 bases and J 3 bases, leaving 9 bases between the germline ends. CDR3 length equals 14 residues. For the CDR3, the DNA is TGCGCCAGCAGCTTGGGTGTAAGAAAAGAGACCCAGTACTTC. Protein product: CASSLGVRKETQYF.

The chain carries TRBV7-2 and TRBJ2-1; the D gene is possibly TRBD1 (5 bases). Germline V gene data show CDR1 as SGHTA and CDR2 as FQGNSA. The CDR3 is 15 residues long. V shed 2 bases and J shed 6 bases, with 14 bases lying between them. CDR3 DNA: TGTGCCAGCAGCTTAAACCAGGGCCCCTCCAATGAGCAGTTCTTC. Amino acid sequence: CASSLNQGPSNEQFF.

The table lists this clonotype with a few counts. This sequence joins TRBV28 and TRBJ2-1; D possibly uses TRBD1 or TRBD2 (5 bases each). With 6 bases removed from V and 5 bases from J, the gap between germline ends came to 20 bases. There are 16 residues in the CDR3. Germline V gene data show CDR1 as MDHEN and CDR2 as SYDVKM. The CDR3 here is CASSGYRGRLNNEQFF. The CDR3 bases are TGTGCCAGCAGCGGCTACCGGGGCAGACTAAACAATGAGCAGTTCTTC.

The chain recombines TRBV11-2 with TRBJ2-5; D may correspond to TRBD1 or TRBD2 (5 bases each). The CDR3 runs to 14 residues. The germline V gene encodes CDR1 SGHAT and CDR2 FQNNGV. V lost 0 bases and J 13 bases, leaving 18 bases between the germline ends. The DNA of the CDR3 is TGTGCCAGCAGCTTAGACCCCGTAGGGGAGAGTCCGTACTTC. Translating it yields CASSLDPVGESPYF.